These 15 T cell receptor beta chains were all obtained from the same sample, sequenced in a study of T-cell reconstitution after alpha-beta-depleted transplantation in children. It was with unique molecular identifiers that the TCRbeta library was prepared. MiXCR, applied by TCRdb to the PCR reads, yields one record per CDR3 protein. The table shows 780,000 or so distinct CDR3 sequences, with 15% to 20% occurring only once. The sequences come from PBMCs, mostly from graft donor cells, collected 360 days after TCRalphabeta/CD19-depleted stem cell transplant. The receptors stem from a male patient younger than 18 who had a stem cell transplant for acute lymphoblastic leukemia, so the T cells may come from the graft donor.

In its sample, this clonotype was seen a few times. The chain couples TRBV6-1 to TRBJ2-1; 14 nucleotides match TRBD2. CDR1 and CDR2 (germline): MNHNS, SASEGT. The CDR3 is made up of 19 amino acids. V was pared by 6 bases and J by 5 bases, with 15 bases of the junction left unmatched. CDR3 bases: TGTGCCAGCAGAAGGACTAGCGGGAGGTCTTTCCTTCTTAACAATGAGCAGTTCTTC. Its protein product is CASRRTSGRSFLLNNEQFF.

This clonotype was counted a few times. The rearrangement joins TRBV29-1 to TRBJ2-6; D is perhaps TRBD1 or TRBD2 (7 bases each). Trimming removed 4 bases at V and 2 bases at J, with 12 bases between. Germline V gene data show CDR1 as SQVTM and CDR2 as ANQGSEA. The CDR3 contains 15 residues. CDR3 coding DNA: TGCAGCGTTGTCAGGGGGGGGACTGGGGCCAACGTCCTGACTTTC. Translating gives CSVVRGGTGANVLTF.

This clonotype was found many times. The rearrangement joins TRBV12-3 or TRBV12-4 to TRBJ2-3; D possibly corresponds to TRBD2 (5 bases). CDR3 length equals 16 residues. Trimming pared 5 bases from V and 0 bases from J, leaving 15 bases between. In nucleotides, the CDR3 is TGTGCCAGCAGTCCGCCGGGGTCCTTCAGCACAGATACGCAGTATTTT. Amino acid sequence: CASSPPGSFSTDTQYF.

This clonotype was counted between two and nine times. The CDR3 coding sequence is TGCAGTGCTAGACTAGCCATGGGGACCCAGTACTTC. Residues: CSARLAMGTQYF. The chain employs TRBV20-1 and TRBJ2-5, with D possibly matching TRBD2 (5 bases). The CDR3 spans 12 residues. Between the trimmed V and J ends, which lost 2 bases and 7 bases, there was a span of 11 bases. CDR1 DFQATT and CDR2 SNEGSKA come from the germline V gene (reference sequence).

This rearrangement joins TRBV13 to TRBJ1-6, with TRBD1 matching 7 bases. Trimming cost V 4 bases and J 4 bases; bases outside gene matches: 7. This CDR3 region has 16 residues. Per germline, CDR1 PRHDT and CDR2 FYEKMQ (reference sequence). The CDR3: CASSSFTGAYNSPLHF. CDR3 bases: TGTGCCAGCAGCTCCTTCACAGGGGCATATAATTCACCCCTCCACTTT.

This chain links TRBV29-1 with TRBJ2-1, with TRBD2 matching 11 bases. The germline V gene has CDR1 SQVTM and CDR2 ANQGSEA. The CDR3 covers 16 residues. The J segment lost 5 bases and the V segment lost 6 bases, leaving 12 bases of the junction unmatched. The CDR3 loop is CSVGPLLAGGNNEQFF. CDR3 DNA sequence: TGCAGCGTCGGACCCCTCCTAGCGGGAGGTAACAATGAGCAGTTCTTC.

The V and J genes are TRBV5-1 and TRBJ2-2; D is possibly TRBD2 (6 bases). From germline, CDR1 is SGHRS and CDR2 YFSETQ. The CDR3 spans 15 residues. V lost 0 bases and J 5 bases, leaving 11 bases between the germline ends. The CDR3 sequence: CASSLVVEGTGELFF. CDR3 DNA: TGCGCCAGCAGCTTGGTGGTGGAGGGAACCGGGGAGCTGTTTTTT.

There are a few counts of this clonotype. The genes are TRBV20-1 and TRBJ2-7, with 7 bases identical to TRBD2. Germline V gives CDR1 DFQATT, CDR2 SNEGSKA (reference sequence). The CDR3 length is 13 residues. V lost 7 bases and J lost 3; bases outside the gene matches: 9. The CDR3 sequence: CSVSGRTFYEQYF. In DNA, the CDR3 is TGCAGTGTATCCGGGAGGACTTTCTACGAGCAGTACTTC.

There are many counts of this clonotype. This rearrangement joins TRBV5-1 to TRBJ2-5, with 9 bases lining up with TRBD2. The ends lost 0 bases at V and 2 bases at J; junction bases unmatched: 2. Germline loops: CDR1 SGHRS, CDR2 YFSETQ. This CDR3 is 15 amino acids long. CDR3 DNA sequence: TGCGCCAGCAGCTTGGGACTAGCGGTTCAAGAGACCCAGTACTTC. Encoded protein: CASSLGLAVQETQYF. Combining the CDR3 with reference TRBV5-1 and TRBJ2-5 gives the whole variable domain KAGVTQTPRYLIKTRGQQVTLSCSPISGHRSVSWYQQTPGQGLQFLFEYFSETQRNKGNFPGRFSGRQFSNSRSEMNVSTLELGDSALYLCASSLGLAVQETQYFGPGTRLLVL.

This clonotype has at least ten counts. The gene calls are TRBV25-1 and TRBJ2-1, with D hard to call. CDR1 is MGHDK, CDR2 SYGVNS, per germline. There are 14 residues in the CDR3. V was pared by 5 bases and J by 0 bases, with 8 bases between. The CDR3 sequence: CASSRQSSYNEQFF. The CDR3 DNA sequence: TGTGCCAGCAGTCGGCAAAGCTCCTACAATGAGCAGTTCTTC.

This clonotype was found a few times. CDR3 sequence: CASSLADLTGQNYGYTF. CDR3 nucleotides: TGCGCCAGCAGCCTGGCAGACCTGACAGGGCAGAACTATGGCTACACCTTC. V usage is TRBV5-1 and J usage is TRBJ1-2; 7 bases are a match to TRBD1. Looked up from germline, CDR1 is SGHRS and CDR2 is YFSETQ. There are 17 residues in the CDR3. Trimming at V came to 4 bases and at J to 2 bases, leaving 14 bases not matched to a gene.

This rearrangement joins TRBV6-4 to TRBJ2-3; 9 bases are shared with TRBD2. The CDR3 sequence is 16 residues long. The germline CDR1 and CDR2 sequences are MRHNA and SNTAGT. J gave up 9 bases and V 5 bases, and 15 bases lay outside the gene matches. Here the CDR3 DNA reads TGTGCCAGCAGTCTCCTTACTAGCGGGCAACCGGGGACGCAGTATTTT. This gives the protein CASSLLTSGQPGTQYF.

This clonotype was observed many times. The chain is built from TRBV12-3 or TRBV12-4 and TRBJ2-1; the match to TRBD2 covers 11 bases. CDR3 length: 15 residues. Germline trimming cut 5 bases from V and 2 bases from J; bases unmatched to any gene: 2. The CDR3 region has the DNA TGTGCCAGCAGTGTTAGCGGGAGGGCCTACAATGAGCAGTTCTTC. This sequence encodes CASSVSGRAYNEQFF.

The rearrangement uses TRBV27 and TRBJ2-7; 7 nucleotides agree with TRBD1. With 5 bases clipped from V and 2 bases from J, the junction kept 6 bases outside the gene matches. Looked up from germline, CDR1 is MNHEY and CDR2 is SMNVEV (reference sequence). The CDR3 spans 14 residues. The CDR3 nucleotides are TGTGCCAGCAGTACACCGGGACAGCCCTACGAGCAGTACTTC. This translates into CASSTPGQPYEQYF.

J is TRBJ2-2 and V is TRBV29-1; the D call may be TRBD1 or TRBD2 (5 bases each). V was pared by 5 bases and J by 2 bases, with 21 bases between. The length of the CDR3 is 17 residues. The germline CDR1 and CDR2 sequences are SQVTM and ANQGSEA. The CDR3 DNA follows: TGCAGCGTTCGGCCCGCCGGGGCCCGGATCAACACCGGGGAGCTGTTTTTT. Its protein product is CSVRPAGARINTGELFF.